This entry lists 14 T cell receptor beta chains sequenced from one sample in a study of blood T cell repertoires in COVID-19 (TCRdb year 2020). Library prep was done by the immunoSEQ multiplex PCR assay. What TCRdb holds here is the immuneACCESS table cut down to in-frame rearrangements. Part of the clones is not present; checked against another copy, under half of the missing clones reflect an unresolved V gene, and the others are unexplained. This sample gives some 300,000 clones in total; more than 75% of them show up just once. The top ten clones comprise around 2% of the sample. Sequenced: PBMCs or T cells enriched from blood (not recorded which). Receptor source: a woman aged 55 to 70 in a cohort exposed to, infected with or recovered from COVID-19 (not recorded which).

J is TRBJ2-1 and V is TRBV28; the match to TRBD2 covers 8 bases. Per the germline V gene, CDR1 is MDHEN and CDR2 is SYDVKM. This CDR3 has 19 residues. Losses at the gene ends were 3 bases for V and 0 bases for J; bases not matched to a gene: 13. CDR3 nucleotides: TGTGCCAGCAGTTTTGGGTTAGCGGGGTCCCCGAGCTCCTACAATGAGCAGTTCTTC. Encoded protein: CASSFGLAGSPSSYNEQFF.

The chain has TRBV11-2 and TRBJ2-2; 11 nucleotides line up with TRBD2. The CDR3 length is 19 residues. The germline CDR1 and CDR2 sequences are SGHAT and FQNNGV. V dropped 1 base and J dropped 0; count of bases not matched to a gene: 7. DNA of the CDR3: TGTGCCAGCAGCTTAGCGACTAGCGGGATTCTTTCGAACACCGGGGAGCTGTTTTTT. This codes for CASSLATSGILSNTGELFF.

The V and J genes are TRBV28 and TRBJ2-1; 9 bases match TRBD1. There are 15 residues in the CDR3. V shed 5 bases and J 6 bases; nucleotides not matched to a gene: 8. Germline CDR1 reads MDHEN; CDR2 reads SYDVKM. The CDR3 DNA is TGTGCCAGCAGTACCGCGACAGGGGGTGTCAATGAGCAGTTCTTC. Translating gives CASSTATGGVNEQFF.

This clone was observed a single time. CDR3 loop: CAISREEGYGYTF. CDR3 coding DNA: TGTGCCATCAGCAGGGAAGAAGGCTATGGCTACACCTTC. The chain has TRBV10-3 and TRBJ1-2; TRBD1 is a possible D gene (5 bases). Germline loops: CDR1 ENHRY, CDR2 SYGVKD. Trimming pared 6 bases from V and 4 bases from J, leaving 12 bases between. The CDR3 is 13 amino acids.

V gene TRBV30 combines with J gene TRBJ2-7, with D unclear. The CDR3 sequence is 13 residues long. CDR1 and CDR2 from the germline V gene are GTSNPN and SVGIG (reference sequence). V lost 7 bases to trimming and J lost 0 bases, with 13 bases between them. This CDR3 reads CAFTLLSSYEQYF. The CDR3 DNA sequence: TGTGCCTTCACCCTTCTAAGCTCCTACGAGCAGTACTTC.

This chain connects TRBV3-1 (or the pseudogene TRBV3-2) to TRBJ2-5, with 7 bases identical to TRBD2. Per the germline V gene, CDR1 is LGHDT and CDR2 is YNNKEL (reference sequence). V was pared by 4 bases and J by 4 bases, with 12 bases of the junction left unmatched. This CDR3 has 16 residues. CDR3 DNA sequence: TGTGCCAGCAGCCCCTACGGGCGGGAGAGTAGAGAGACCCAGTACTTC. Amino acids: CASSPYGRESRETQYF.

This clone came up once. V is TRBV20-1 and J is TRBJ2-7; 7 positions agree with TRBD1. CDR1 and CDR2 from the germline V gene are DFQATT and SNEGSKA (reference sequence). J gave up 0 bases and V 3 bases, and 5 bases lay outside the gene matches. CDR3 length equals 14 residues. The CDR3 is CSASQGGPSYEQYF. The CDR3 DNA reads TGCAGTGCTAGTCAAGGGGGCCCCTCCTACGAGCAGTACTTC.

This chain connects TRBV28 to TRBJ2-2, with D possibly TRBD2 on 12 matching bases. Germline CDR1 reads MDHEN; CDR2 reads SYDVKM. The CDR3 covers 19 residues. V shed 10 bases and J shed 6 bases, with 33 bases lying between them. CDR3 sequence reads: CATQGQGARLAGGPGELFF. The CDR3, as DNA: TGTGCCACGCAAGGACAGGGGGCTCGGCTAGCGGGAGGGCCCGGGGAGCTGTTTTTT.

The genes are TRBV19 and TRBJ2-1, with TRBD1 identical over 8 bases. The CDR3 spans 16 residues. V lost 10 bases, J lost 1 base, and 12 bases stayed unmatched. Germline lookup yields CDR1 LNHDA and CDR2 SQIVND (reference sequence). CDR3 DNA: TGTGCCACGAGGGCTGACAGGGGTGTATCCTACAATGAGCAGTTCTTC. It specifies CATRADRGVSYNEQFF. Full variable domain (outside the CDR3, taken from reference TRBV19 and TRBJ2-1): DGGITQSPKYLFRKEGQNVTLSCEQNLNHDAMYWYRQDPGQGLRLIYYSQIVNDFQKGDIAEGYSVSREKKESFPLTVTSAQKNPTAFYLCATRADRGVSYNEQFFGPGTRLTVL.

This clone was found once. The genes are TRBV4-2 and TRBJ2-1; 7 bases are shared with TRBD1. V was clipped by 3 bases and J by 4 bases; unmatched bases: 12. The CDR3 is 17 residues long. The germline gives CDR1 LGHNA, CDR2 YNFKEQ. CDR3 loop: CASSHDNRGRSYNEQFF. CDR3 coding DNA: TGTGCCAGCAGCCATGACAACAGGGGAAGATCTTACAATGAGCAGTTCTTC.

V gene TRBV19 combines with J gene TRBJ2-3, with TRBD2 matching over 7 bases. CDR1 LNHDA and CDR2 SQIVND come from the germline V gene (reference sequence). The CDR3 runs to 16 residues. The V gene end was trimmed by 5 bases and the J gene end by 1 base; junction bases not matched to a gene: 9. This CDR3 is CASSPWASGGTDTQYF. The CDR3 bases are TGTGCCAGTAGTCCCTGGGCTAGCGGAGGCACAGATACGCAGTATTTT.

V usage is TRBV4-1 and J usage is TRBJ2-7; 11 bases line up with TRBD1. Germline assignment: CDR1 MGHRA and CDR2 YSYEKL. The CDR3 has 15 residues. The junction had 8 bases not matched to a gene; V was cut back by 4 bases and J by 6 bases. CDR3 amino acids: CASSPPPGTGGEQYF. In DNA form, the CDR3 reads TGCGCCAGCAGCCCGCCTCCCGGGACAGGGGGCGAGCAGTACTTC.

The rearrangement links TRBV7-6 to TRBJ2-1, with D maybe TRBD1 (5 bases). Trimming took 5 bases from V and 0 from J, leaving 11 bases between them. Germline values: CDR1 SGHVS, CDR2 FNYEAQ. This CDR3 comprises 15 residues. The CDR3 coding sequence is TGTGCCAGCAGCATAACAGGTAGCTCCTACAATGAGCAGTTCTTC. Its protein product is CASSITGSSYNEQFF. The full variable domain, with the rest looked up from reference TRBV7-6 and TRBJ2-1, is GAGVSQSPRYKVTKRGQDVALRCDPISGHVSLYWYRQALGQGPEFLTYFNYEAQQDKSGLPNDRFSAERPEGSISTLTIQRTEQRDSAMYRCASSITGSSYNEQFFGPGTRLTVL.

This sequence joins TRBV30 and TRBJ2-3; D possibly corresponds to TRBD2 (5 bases). Trimming cost V 2 bases and J 2 bases, with 8 bases left between them. CDR1 is GTSNPN and CDR2 is SVGIG in the germline V gene (reference sequence). The length of the CDR3 is 13 residues. CDR3 loop: CAWSRRVTDTQYF. The CDR3 bases are TGTGCCTGGAGTCGGCGGGTCACAGATACGCAGTATTTT.